This is a list of T cell receptor beta chains from one sample in a study of T cell repertoires in cytomegalovirus infection. A single record per CDR3 protein comes from TCRdb applying MiXCR to the reads. The sample consists of some 100,000 distinct CDR3 sequences, around 22% of them appearing once. Sequenced sample: CD8+ T cells from PBMCs. All receptors come from a human donor in good health (CMV status not recorded). Some clones in this sample may be carry-over from other donors' samples. The CDR3 runs from the conserved cysteine through the conserved F or W. Fields, in order: J gene, D gene, clone size, V gene, CDR3 protein, CDR3 DNA. The D gene is left open where the match is weak. A row's size may be missing; if present it is once, few, many or a size class.

>TRBJ2-2|TRBD2|many|TRBV7-8
CASSALAGDTGELFF
TGTGCCAGCAGCGCACTAGCGGGTGACACCGGGGAGCTGTTTTTT
>TRBJ2-7|TRBD1|few|TRBV4-3
CASSQDLDRGISYEQYF
TGCGCCAGCAGCCAAGATCTTGACAGGGGAATCTCCTACGAGCAGTACTTC
>TRBJ1-3|-|-|TRBV12-5
CASGLEPGGSGNTIYF
TGTGCTAGTGGTTTGGAACCGGGTGGCTCTGGAAACACCATATATTTT
>TRBJ1-6|-|-|TRBV20-1
CSASLPDGSYNSPLHF
TGCAGTGCTAGTTTGCCGGACGGCTCCTATAATTCACCCCTCCACTTT
>TRBJ1-1|TRBD1|-|TRBV9
CASSAYTGANTEAFF
TGTGCCAGCAGCGCCTACACAGGGGCGAACACTGAAGCTTTCTTT
>TRBJ2-2|-|few|TRBV6-1
CASGMSGTGELFF
TGTGCCAGCGGGATGTCGGGCACCGGGGAGCTGTTTTTT
>TRBJ2-1|-|-|TRBV7-6
CASSLTQNNEQFF
TGTGCCAGCAGCTTAACGCAGAACAATGAGCAGTTCTTC
>TRBJ2-1|TRBD2|-|TRBV10-3
CAISEGLAGSWEQFF
TGTGCCATCAGTGAAGGACTAGCGGGATCGTGGGAGCAGTTCTTC
>TRBJ2-7|-|few|TRBV11-2
CASSLESQGSSYEQYF
TGTGCCAGCAGCTTAGAATCTCAGGGGAGCTCCTACGAGCAGTACTTC
>TRBJ2-2|-|-|TRBV12-3/TRBV12-4
CASRPGTSTGELFF
TGTGCCAGCAGACCCGGGACATCCACCGGGGAGCTGTTTTTT
>TRBJ1-5|TRBD1|few|TRBV12-3/TRBV12-4
CASSQDRGNQPQHF
TGTGCCAGCAGTCAGGACAGGGGTAATCAGCCCCAGCATTTT
>TRBJ1-5|-|many|TRBV6-1
CASTSVSLDQPQHF
TGTGCCAGCACTTCGGTTTCGCTTGATCAGCCCCAGCATTTT
>TRBJ1-1|-|few|TRBV6-5
CASSQGGQGTEAFF
TGTGCCAGCAGTCAGGGTGGGCAGGGCACTGAAGCTTTCTTT
>TRBJ2-6|TRBD2|many|TRBV7-2
CASSLGGGLGPGGANVLTF
TGTGCCAGCAGCTTAGGAGGCGGACTAGGGCCTGGTGGGGCCAACGTCCTGACTTTC
>TRBJ1-4|-|-|TRBV15
CATSDRMGVTNEKLFF
TGTGCCACCAGCGACCGTATGGGGGTAACTAATGAAAAACTGTTTTTT
>TRBJ1-6|TRBD1|many|TRBV7-9
CASRGQGDNSPLHF
TGTGCCAGCAGAGGACAGGGGGATAATTCACCCCTCCACTTT
>TRBJ2-1|TRBD2|few|TRBV6-2/TRBV6-3
CASSLLAVTYNEQFF
TGTGCCAGCAGTTTACTAGCGGTGACCTACAATGAGCAGTTCTTC
>TRBJ2-7|-|few|TRBV6-2/TRBV6-3
CASSITGFGEQYF
TGTGCCAGCAGTATCACGGGGTTTGGGGAGCAGTACTTC
>TRBJ2-2|-|-|TRBV4-1
CASSYPGHSNTGELFF
TGCGCCAGCAGCTACCCGGGACACTCGAACACCGGGGAGCTGTTTTTT
>TRBJ1-1|-|many|TRBV7-9
CASSHEMNTEAFF
TGTGCCAGCAGCCATGAGATGAACACTGAAGCTTTCTTT
>TRBJ2-3|TRBD1|-|TRBV29-1
CSVEGTGTDTQYF
TGCAGCGTTGAAGGGACAGGGACAGATACGCAGTATTTT
>TRBJ2-5|TRBD2|many|TRBV20-1
CSAREGETQYF
TGCAGTGCCCGGGAGGGGGAGACCCAGTACTTC
>TRBJ1-1|-|few|TRBV12-3/TRBV12-4
CASTSGDGAFF
TGTGCCAGCACCTCGGGGGACGGAGCTTTCTTT
>TRBJ1-1|TRBD1|-|TRBV11-2
CASSLDLGQGINTEAFF
TGTGCCAGCAGCTTAGACCTGGGACAGGGCATAAACACTGAAGCTTTCTTT
>TRBJ1-4|-|-|TRBV12-3/TRBV12-4
CASSYSLGNEKLFF
TGTGCCAGCAGTTACAGTTTGGGAAATGAAAAACTGTTTTTT
>TRBJ2-5|-|-|TRBV11-2
CASSLEGFGLMETQYF
TGTGCCAGCAGCTTAGAAGGGTTCGGGTTGATGGAGACCCAGTACTTC
>TRBJ2-1|-|few|TRBV15
CATSPGSGVSYNEQFF
TGTGCCACCAGCCCTGGTTCGGGAGTCTCCTACAATGAGCAGTTCTTT
>TRBJ2-7|-|few|TRBV6-2/TRBV6-3
CASTQSGLPLYEQYF
TGTGCCAGCACCCAGTCCGGGCTACCCCTCTACGAGCAGTACTTC
>TRBJ2-2|-|-|TRBV6-1
CVSSPLGFEVTLNGTGELFF
TGTGTCAGCAGTCCTCTCGGGTTTGAAGTGACCCTTAACGGCACCGGGGAGCTGTTTTTT
>TRBJ1-5|-|few|TRBV28
CASSLQLNRVHQPQHF
TGTGCCAGCAGTTTACAACTAAACAGGGTACACCAGCCCCAGCATTTT
>TRBJ1-3|-|few|TRBV2
CASSGTNSGNTIYF
TGTGCCAGCAGCGGGACAAACTCTGGAAACACCATATATTTT
>TRBJ2-3|TRBD1|-|TRBV5-4
CASSWGQGAGDTQYF
TGTGCCAGCAGCTGGGGACAGGGGGCCGGAGATACGCAGTATTTT
>TRBJ1-3|-|few|TRBV7-9
CASSLGRSSGNTIYF
TGTGCCAGCAGCCTGGGGCGCAGCTCTGGAAACACCATATATTTT
>TRBJ1-2|-|few|TRBV7-8
CASSLGVGRNYGYTF
TGTGCCAGCAGCTTAGGGGTCGGGCGGAACTATGGCTACACCTTC
>TRBJ2-5|-|-|TRBV4-1
CASSQDPSTGRETQYF
TGCGCCAGCAGCCAAGATCCCTCTACAGGGAGGGAGACCCAGTACTTC
>TRBJ1-2|-|-|TRBV11-2
CASSPSDSSPNYGYTF
TGTGCCAGCAGCCCCTCGGACAGTTCTCCTAACTATGGCTACACCTTC
>TRBJ2-7|-|-|TRBV4-3
CASSQDFRGGAREQYF
TGCGCCAGCAGCCAAGATTTCAGGGGGGGGGCGAGGGAGCAGTACTTC
>TRBJ2-1|-|few|TRBV11-2
CASSLVSPYSSSYNEQFF
TGTGCCAGCAGCTTAGTTTCTCCCTACTCCTCCTCCTACAATGAGCAGTTCTTC
>TRBJ2-2|-|-|TRBV28
CASSFPVVTGELFF
TGTGCCAGCAGTTTCCCTGTGGTGACCGGGGAGCTGTTTTTT
>TRBJ1-1|-|few|TRBV6-2/TRBV6-3
CASSYPGEAFF
TGTGCCAGCAGTTACCCTGGTGAAGCTTTCTTT
>TRBJ1-1|-|few|TRBV24-1
CATSSGPTAKNTEAFF
TGTGCCACCAGTTCAGGACCGACAGCTAAAAACACTGAAGCTTTCTTT
>TRBJ2-7|TRBD1|-|TRBV20-1
CSAPGTGYSHEQYF
TGCAGTGCCCCCGGGACAGGGTACAGCCACGAGCAGTACTTC
>TRBJ1-4|-|-|TRBV6-5
CASSSSPSVSEKLFF
TGTGCCAGCAGTTCCTCTCCCAGCGTCAGTGAAAAACTGTTTTTT
>TRBJ2-7|-|-|TRBV20-1
CSARDLGRGGGYEQYF
TGCAGTGCTAGAGATCTGGGCAGGGGGGGCGGCTACGAGCAGTACTTC
>TRBJ2-7|TRBD1|-|TRBV6-1
CASSNRDRDNEQYF
TGTGCCAGCAGTAACCGGGACAGGGACAACGAGCAGTACTTC
>TRBJ1-3|TRBD1|many|TRBV7-8
CASSLGRTGAGNTIYF
TGTGCCAGCAGCTTAGGAAGGACAGGGGCAGGAAACACCATATATTTT
>TRBJ2-4|TRBD1|-|TRBV13
CASSTGTGKNIQYF
TGTGCCAGCAGCACCGGGACAGGGAAAAACATTCAGTACTTC
>TRBJ2-4|-|few|TRBV20-1
CSARDIDTGGDKNIQYF
TGCAGTGCTAGAGATATCGATACGGGGGGCGACAAAAACATTCAGTACTTC
>TRBJ2-3|TRBD2|many|TRBV7-2
CASSLGRTSGRLASDTQYF
TGTGCCAGCAGCTTAGGGAGGACTAGCGGGAGGTTGGCGTCAGATACGCAGTATTTT
>TRBJ2-2|TRBD1|few|TRBV7-9
CAGQVPTGELFF
TGTGCCGGACAGGTACCCACCGGGGAGCTGTTTTTT
>TRBJ2-7|-|few|TRBV6-2/TRBV6-3
CASSYTNEQYF
TGTGCCAGCAGTTACACGAACGAGCAGTACTTC
>TRBJ2-3|-|few|TRBV20-1
CSADHLAWGGGPDTQYF
TGCAGTGCTGACCATTTAGCGTGGGGAGGGGGGCCAGATACGCAGTATTTT
>TRBJ2-3|-|-|TRBV5-6
CASSPRPSDTQYF
TGTGCCAGCAGCCCACGACCCTCAGATACGCAGTATTTT
>TRBJ1-1|-|many|TRBV6-2/TRBV6-3
CASSYGSNTEAFF
TGTGCCAGCAGTTACGGATCGAACACTGAAGCTTTCTTT
>TRBJ2-7|TRBD1|many|TRBV11-2
CASSSAGTGGEQYF
TGTGCCAGCAGCTCCGCCGGGACAGGTGGGGAGCAGTACTTC
>TRBJ1-5|-|many|TRBV7-6
CASSLAPGGGSNQPQHF
TGTGCCAGCAGCTTAGCGCCCGGGGGCGGGAGCAATCAGCCCCAGCATTTT
>TRBJ2-2|-|few|TRBV6-6
CASRILNTGELFF
TGTGCCAGCAGGATTTTGAACACCGGGGAGCTGTTTTTT
>TRBJ2-3|TRBD2|-|TRBV12-3/TRBV12-4
CASIPGLSTDTQYF
TGTGCCAGCATCCCGGGACTAAGCACAGATACGCAGTATTTT
>TRBJ2-1|TRBD2|-|TRBV7-9
CASSSPVAGEGNEQFF
TGTGCCAGCAGCTCGCCGGTAGCGGGAGAGGGGAATGAGCAGTTCTTC
>TRBJ1-2|-|-|TRBV29-1
CSVVLSGFSYGYTF
TGCAGCGTTGTTCTTTCGGGGTTCAGCTATGGCTACACCTTC